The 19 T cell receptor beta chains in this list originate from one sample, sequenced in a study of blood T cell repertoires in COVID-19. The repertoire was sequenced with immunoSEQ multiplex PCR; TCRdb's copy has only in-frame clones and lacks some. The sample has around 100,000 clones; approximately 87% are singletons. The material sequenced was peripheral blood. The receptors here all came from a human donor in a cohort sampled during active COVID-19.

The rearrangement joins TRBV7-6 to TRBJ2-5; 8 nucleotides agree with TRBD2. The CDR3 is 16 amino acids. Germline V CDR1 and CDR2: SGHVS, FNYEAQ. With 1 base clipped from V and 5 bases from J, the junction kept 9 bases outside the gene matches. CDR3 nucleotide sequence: TGTGCCAGCAGCTTAGTTTTCAGCGGGAGCACGGAGACCCAGTACTTC. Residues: CASSLVFSGSTETQYF.

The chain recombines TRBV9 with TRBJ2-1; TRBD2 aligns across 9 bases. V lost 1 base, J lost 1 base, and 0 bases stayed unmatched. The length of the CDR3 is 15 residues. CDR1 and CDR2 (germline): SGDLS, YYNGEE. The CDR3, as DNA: TGTGCCAGCAGCGTACTAGCGGGGTCCTACAATGAGCAGTTCTTC. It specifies CASSVLAGSYNEQFF.

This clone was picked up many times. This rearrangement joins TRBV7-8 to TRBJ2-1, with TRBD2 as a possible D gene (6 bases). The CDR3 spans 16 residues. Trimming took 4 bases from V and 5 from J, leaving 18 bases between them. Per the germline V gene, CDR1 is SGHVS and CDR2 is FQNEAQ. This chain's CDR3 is CASSSGPAGLNNEQFF. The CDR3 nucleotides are TGTGCCAGCAGCTCCGGTCCTGCGGGGTTGAACAATGAGCAGTTCTTC.

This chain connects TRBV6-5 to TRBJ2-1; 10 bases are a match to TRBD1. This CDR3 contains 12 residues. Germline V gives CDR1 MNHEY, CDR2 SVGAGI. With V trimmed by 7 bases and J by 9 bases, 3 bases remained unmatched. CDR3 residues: CASKTGGFEQFF. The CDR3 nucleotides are TGTGCCAGCAAGACAGGGGGCTTTGAGCAGTTCTTC.

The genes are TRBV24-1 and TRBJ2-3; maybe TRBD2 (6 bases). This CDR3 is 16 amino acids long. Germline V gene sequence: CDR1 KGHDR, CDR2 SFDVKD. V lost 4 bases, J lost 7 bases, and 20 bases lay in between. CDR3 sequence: CATSEHPARGGYTQYF. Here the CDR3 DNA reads TGTGCCACCAGTGAGCACCCGGCGAGGGGAGGTTATACGCAGTATTTT.

The CDR3 region has the DNA TGTGCCAGCAGTTTAGACAGTTTCTCCTACGAGCAGTACTTC. It is translated as CASSLDSFSYEQYF. The rearrangement links TRBV27 to TRBJ2-7; possibly TRBD1 for D (5 bases). The germline V gene encodes CDR1 MNHEY and CDR2 SMNVEV (reference sequence). V was trimmed by 2 bases and J by 0 bases, leaving 8 bases between them. The CDR3 has 14 residues.

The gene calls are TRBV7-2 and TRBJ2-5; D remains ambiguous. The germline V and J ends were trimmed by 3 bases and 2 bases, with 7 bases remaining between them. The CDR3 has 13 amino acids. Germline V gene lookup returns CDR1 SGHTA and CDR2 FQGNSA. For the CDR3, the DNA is TGTGCCAGCAGCTTTAGCCGGCAAGAGACCCAGTACTTC. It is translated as CASSFSRQETQYF.

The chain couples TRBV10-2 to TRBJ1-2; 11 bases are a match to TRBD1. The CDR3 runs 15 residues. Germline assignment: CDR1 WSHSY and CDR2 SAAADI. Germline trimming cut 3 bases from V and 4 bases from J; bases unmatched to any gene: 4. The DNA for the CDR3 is TGCGCCAGCAGTGACCTCGGGACAGGGGGCTATGGCTACACCTTC. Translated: CASSDLGTGGYGYTF.

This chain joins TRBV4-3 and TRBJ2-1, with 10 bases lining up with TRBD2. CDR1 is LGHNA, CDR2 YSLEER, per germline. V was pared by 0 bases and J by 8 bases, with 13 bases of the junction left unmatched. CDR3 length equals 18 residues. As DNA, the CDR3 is TGCGCCAGCAGCCAAGACTCGAGCGGGAGGGCCCGAGGCGATGAGCAGTTCTTC. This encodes CASSQDSSGRARGDEQFF.

Here the CDR3 DNA reads TGTGCCAGCAGTGGTAATCGGTTCGAGCAGTACTTC. This translates into CASSGNRFEQYF. V and J are TRBV2 and TRBJ2-7; no firm D call. There are 12 residues in the CDR3. Germline V gives CDR1 SNHLY, CDR2 FYNNEI. V lost 4 bases and J lost 6, with 10 bases in between.

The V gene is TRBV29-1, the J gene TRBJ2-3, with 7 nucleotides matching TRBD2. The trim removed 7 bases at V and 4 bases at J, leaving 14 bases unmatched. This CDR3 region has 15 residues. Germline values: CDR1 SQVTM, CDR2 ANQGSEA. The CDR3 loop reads CSGDFAGVVADTQYF. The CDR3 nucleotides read TGCAGCGGTGACTTTGCGGGAGTGGTCGCAGATACGCAGTATTTT.

CDR3: CASSLVGTTNTGELFF. The CDR3 DNA sequence: TGTGCCAGCAGCTTGGTCGGGACAACGAACACCGGGGAGCTGTTTTTT. The gene calls are TRBV5-6 and TRBJ2-2; maybe TRBD1 (6 bases). Trimming removed 0 bases from V and 0 bases from J, with 9 bases in between. This CDR3 is 16 amino acids long. From germline, CDR1 is SGHDT and CDR2 YYEEEE.

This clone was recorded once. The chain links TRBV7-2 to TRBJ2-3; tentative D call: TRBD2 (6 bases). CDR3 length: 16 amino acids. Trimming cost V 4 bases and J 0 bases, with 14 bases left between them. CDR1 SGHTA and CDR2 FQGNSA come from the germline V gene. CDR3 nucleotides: TGTGCCAGCAGCTCCGGGAGCCTTACTAGCACAGATACGCAGTATTTT. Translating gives CASSSGSLTSTDTQYF. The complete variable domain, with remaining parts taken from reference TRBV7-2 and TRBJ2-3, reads GAGVSQSPSNKVTEKGKDVELRCDPISGHTALYWYRQSLGQGLEFLIYFQGNSAPDKSGLPSDRFSAERTGGSVSTLTIQRTQQEDSAVYLCASSSGSLTSTDTQYFGPGTRLTVL.

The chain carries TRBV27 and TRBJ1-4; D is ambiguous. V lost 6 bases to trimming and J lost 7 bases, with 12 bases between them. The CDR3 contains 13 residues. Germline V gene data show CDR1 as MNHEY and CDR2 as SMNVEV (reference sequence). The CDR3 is CASRSVRGEKLFF. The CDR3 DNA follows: TGTGCCAGCAGGTCTGTCAGAGGTGAAAAACTGTTTTTT.

This chain's CDR3 is CASTKAGTSVNTGELFF. Written as DNA, the CDR3 is TGTGCCAGCACGAAGGCCGGGACTAGCGTTAACACCGGGGAGCTGTTTTTT. V gene TRBV19 combines with J gene TRBJ2-2, with 10 bases aligning to TRBD2. J was trimmed by 2 bases and V by 9 bases; bases with no gene match: 12. The CDR3 spans 17 residues. Germline V gives CDR1 LNHDA, CDR2 SQIVND (reference sequence).

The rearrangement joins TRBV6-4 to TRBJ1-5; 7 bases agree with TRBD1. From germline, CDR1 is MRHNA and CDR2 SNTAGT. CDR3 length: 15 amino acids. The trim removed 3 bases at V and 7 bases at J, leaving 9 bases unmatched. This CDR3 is CASSETTGVIQPQHF. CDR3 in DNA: TGTGCCAGCAGTGAAACAACAGGGGTCATCCAGCCCCAGCATTTT.

CDR3: CAIRGVGETQYF. CDR3 DNA: TGTGCCATCAGAGGAGTTGGAGAGACCCAGTACTTC. V usage is TRBV10-3 and J usage is TRBJ2-5; D not certain. Germline V gene data show CDR1 as ENHRY and CDR2 as SYGVKD. Trimming pared 6 bases from V and 4 bases from J, leaving 9 bases between. This CDR3 spans 12 amino acids.

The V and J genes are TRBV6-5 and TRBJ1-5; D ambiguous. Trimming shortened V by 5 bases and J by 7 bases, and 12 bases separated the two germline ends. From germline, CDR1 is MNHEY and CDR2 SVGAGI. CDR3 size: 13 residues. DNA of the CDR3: TGTGCCAGCAGTCCCTCGGGAGGGCAGCCCCAGCATTTT. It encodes CASSPSGGQPQHF.

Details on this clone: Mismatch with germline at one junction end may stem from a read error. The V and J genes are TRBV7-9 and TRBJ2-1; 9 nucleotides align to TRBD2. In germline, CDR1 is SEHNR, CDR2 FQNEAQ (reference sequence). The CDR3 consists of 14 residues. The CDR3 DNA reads TGTGCCAGCAGCCCCGGGACTAGCTACGATGAGCAGTTCTTC. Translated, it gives CASSPGTSYDEQFF.